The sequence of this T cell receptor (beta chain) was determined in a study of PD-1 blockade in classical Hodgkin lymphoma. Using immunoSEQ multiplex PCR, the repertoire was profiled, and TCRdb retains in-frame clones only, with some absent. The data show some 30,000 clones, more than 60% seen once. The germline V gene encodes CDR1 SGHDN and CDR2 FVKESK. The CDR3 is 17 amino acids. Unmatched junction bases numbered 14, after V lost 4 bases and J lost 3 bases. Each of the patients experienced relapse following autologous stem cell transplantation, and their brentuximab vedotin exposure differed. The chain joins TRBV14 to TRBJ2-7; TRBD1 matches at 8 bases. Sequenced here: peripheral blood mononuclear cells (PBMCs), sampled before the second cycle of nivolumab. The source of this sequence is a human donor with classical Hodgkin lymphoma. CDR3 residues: CASSLSIRTGISYEQYV. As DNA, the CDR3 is TGTGCCAGCAGCCTTAGTATACGGACAGGGATAAGCTACGAGCAGTACGTC.